One and the same sample provided the 17 T cell receptor beta chains below, sequenced in a study of regulatory T cells in long-lasting Graves disease. Arm-PCR of CDR3 regions and iRepertoire HTBI primers were used to build TCR beta libraries. TCRdb fed the multiplex PCR reads into MiXCR, producing one record per CDR3 protein. This sample yields more than 400,000 distinct CDR3 sequences, of which roughly 15% are seen a single time; more than 10% belongs to the top ten. This sample's time point: newly diagnosed GD, antithyroid drugs for less than 3 months. PBMC RNA served as the TCR library source. These data are also associated with another study on T cells in Graves' hyperthyroidism and ophthalmopathy.

This specimen was peripheral blood mononuclear cells (PBMCs), taken at new diagnosis, from a patient treated with antithyroid drugs. The receptors here all came from a man aged 35-49 years with Graves disease.

The table lists this clonotype with many counts. The chain couples TRBV20-1 to TRBJ2-3, with D possibly being TRBD2 (5 bases). The length of the CDR3 is 15 residues. V dropped 7 bases and J dropped 0 bases, with 17 bases sitting between them. Germline assignment: CDR1 DFQATT and CDR2 SNEGSKA (reference sequence). Here the CDR3 DNA reads TGCAGTGTAGGGCCAAGGCGACTAAGCACAGATACGCAGTATTTT. Its protein product is CSVGPRRLSTDTQYF.

This clonotype occurred many times. The chain joins TRBV12-3 or TRBV12-4 to TRBJ2-7; D is perhaps TRBD1 (6 bases). CDR3 size: 14 residues. Trimming left V 5 bases short and J 2 bases short, with 13 bases between. Here the CDR3 reads CASSPGTQTYEQYF. The CDR3 region has the DNA TGTGCCAGCAGTCCCGGGACACAAACCTACGAGCAGTACTTC.

In DNA form, the CDR3 reads TGTGCCAGCAGTGCTGGGACACTAGTCTACGAGCAGTACTTC. The encoded protein is CASSAGTLVYEQYF. The chain has TRBV2 and TRBJ2-7; D perhaps matches TRBD1 (6 bases). V dropped 4 bases and J dropped 3 bases, with 13 bases sitting between them. CDR1 SNHLY and CDR2 FYNNEI come from the germline V gene. This CDR3 has 14 amino acids.

This clonotype has at least ten counts. The CDR3 DNA sequence: TGTGCCTGGAGTCCTTCACTAGGTGGTGAGCAGTACTTC. Amino acid sequence: CAWSPSLGGEQYF. The J gene is TRBJ2-7, the V gene TRBV30; a weak D match, TRBD2 (5 bases). CDR3 size: 13 residues. Per germline, CDR1 GTSNPN and CDR2 SVGIG (reference sequence). Deletions cut 2 bases from V and 7 bases from J, with 15 bases between.

This clonotype has just a few counts. The chain couples TRBV19 to TRBJ2-5; 8 bases line up with TRBD1. Looked up from germline, CDR1 is LNHDA and CDR2 is SQIVND (reference sequence). The trim removed 5 bases at V and 4 bases at J, leaving 12 bases unmatched. This CDR3 contains 16 residues. Written as DNA, the CDR3 is TGTGCCAGTAGTGAAGCAGGGGGCGCCGGGTCAGAGACCCAGTACTTC. The encoded protein is CASSEAGGAGSETQYF.

The V gene is TRBV19, the J gene TRBJ2-1; 7 nucleotides align to TRBD1. V lost 3 bases and J lost 0; bases outside the gene matches: 5. The CDR3 sequence is 16 residues long. Germline loops: CDR1 LNHDA, CDR2 SQIVND (reference sequence). The CDR3 coding sequence is TGTGCCAGTAGTATGGCCGGGACAGCCTCCTACAATGAGCAGTTCTTC. Its translation is CASSMAGTASYNEQFF.

At least ten counts were recorded for this clonotype. The gene calls are TRBV2 and TRBJ2-1; D call uncertain. The CDR3 totals 14 residues. The germline V gene encodes CDR1 SNHLY and CDR2 FYNNEI. The germline V and J ends were trimmed by 3 bases and 7 bases, with 13 bases remaining between them. CDR3 in amino acids: CASSDHGSGNEQFF. In DNA, the CDR3 is TGTGCCAGCAGTGATCACGGCTCCGGGAATGAGCAGTTCTTC.

This clonotype has more than one count but fewer than ten. The J gene is TRBJ2-3, the V gene TRBV6-5, with 7 bases that match TRBD2. There are 16 residues in the CDR3. Germline V gene sequence: CDR1 MNHEY, CDR2 SVGAGI. V was clipped by 0 bases and J by 5 bases; unmatched bases: 8. The CDR3 spells CASSYSGIPGGDTQYF. For the CDR3, the DNA is TGTGCCAGCAGTTACTCGGGGATTCCGGGGGGAGATACGCAGTATTTT.

This clonotype was seen a handful of times. The J gene is TRBJ1-1, the V gene TRBV7-9; D gene uncertain. Germline V gene data show CDR1 as SEHNR and CDR2 as FQNEAQ (reference sequence). Trimming removed 11 bases from V and 1 base from J, with 14 bases in between. This CDR3 is built from 13 residues. CDR3 nucleotide sequence: TGTGCCCTAAGCTTAAGTGAGAACACTGAAGCTTTCTTT. Protein: CALSLSENTEAFF. Full variable domain (missing parts from reference TRBV7-9 and TRBJ1-1): DTGVSQNPRHKITKRGQNVTFRCDPISEHNRLYWYRQTLGQGPEFLTYFQNEAQLEKSRLLSDRFSAERPKGSFSTLEIQRTEQGDSAMYLCALSLSENTEAFFGQGTRLTVV.

For this clonotype: A far larger clone is one nucleotide away, so this likely arose from a read error. The chain combines TRBV12-3 or TRBV12-4 with TRBJ2-1; the D call may be TRBD1 or TRBD2 (5 bases each). V was pared by 0 bases and J by 10 bases, with 19 bases between. This CDR3 has 16 amino acids. The DNA of the CDR3 is TGTGCCAGCAGTTTAGCCGGTAGTGGGGGATCCTACGAGCAGTTCTTC. Translation: CASSLAGSGGSYEQFF.

This clonotype was counted ten times or more. The genes are TRBV5-1 and TRBJ2-7; a possible D gene is TRBD1 (6 bases). V lost 4 bases and J 0 bases, leaving 14 bases between the germline ends. The CDR3 runs to 15 residues. Germline-derived CDR1 and CDR2 are SGHRS and YFSETQ. This chain's CDR3 is CASSPAGEISYEQYF. CDR3 nucleotides: TGCGCCAGCAGCCCCGCAGGGGAAATCTCCTACGAGCAGTACTTC.

This clonotype appeared many times. The rearrangement uses TRBV6-1 and TRBJ2-5; D remains ambiguous. Deletions cut 8 bases from V and 5 bases from J, with 15 bases between. CDR1 and CDR2 (germline): MNHNS, SASEGT. This CDR3 is 13 amino acids long. The CDR3 reads CASGPSGGETQYF. In DNA, the CDR3 is TGTGCCAGCGGACCCTCGGGTGGGGAGACCCAGTACTTC.

The chain employs TRBV19 and TRBJ1-5, with D possibly TRBD1 on 6 matching bases. The CDR3 sequence is 13 residues long. V was cut by 10 bases and J by 6 bases, with 16 bases left in between. Germline V gene sequence: CDR1 LNHDA, CDR2 SQIVND (reference sequence). CDR3 protein: CATSTGKGQPQHF. In nucleotides, the CDR3 is TGTGCCACCTCAACAGGGAAAGGTCAGCCCCAGCATTTT.

This clonotype was recorded at least ten times. The gene calls are TRBV11-2 and TRBJ2-5; 10 nucleotides agree with TRBD2. The CDR3 is made up of 17 amino acids. Trimming at V came to 5 bases and at J to 5 bases, leaving 14 bases not matched to a gene. The germline gives CDR1 SGHAT, CDR2 FQNNGV. This CDR3 is CASSPTSSGRALETQYF. The CDR3 nucleotides are TGTGCCAGCAGCCCAACCTCTAGCGGGAGAGCCTTGGAGACCCAGTACTTC.

The chain uses TRBV11-2 and TRBJ1-6; 9 bases are a match to TRBD1. CDR3 size: 15 residues. The germline CDR1 and CDR2 sequences are SGHAT and FQNNGV. The ends lost 5 bases at V and 8 bases at J; junction bases unmatched: 7. This chain's CDR3 is CASSQGQGFDSPLHF. CDR3 nucleotide sequence: TGTGCCAGCAGCCAGGGACAGGGTTTTGATTCACCCCTCCACTTT.

This chain connects TRBV20-1 to TRBJ2-7; D possibly corresponds to TRBD2 (6 bases). CDR3 length: 14 residues. Germline V gene data show CDR1 as DFQATT and CDR2 as SNEGSKA (reference sequence). V dropped 3 bases and J dropped 3 bases, with 15 bases sitting between them. The chain's CDR3 is CSASRLVDVYEQYF. CDR3 DNA sequence: TGCAGTGCTAGCAGACTAGTTGATGTCTACGAGCAGTACTTC.

This clonotype occurred many times. The chain links TRBV28 to TRBJ2-2; D not certain. The germline V gene has CDR1 MDHEN and CDR2 SYDVKM. V dropped 3 bases and J dropped 4 bases, with 15 bases sitting between them. This CDR3 has 16 amino acids. The CDR3 loop is CASSFPLPSGTGELFF. Here the CDR3 DNA reads TGTGCCAGCAGTTTTCCACTTCCTTCAGGCACCGGGGAGCTGTTTTTT.